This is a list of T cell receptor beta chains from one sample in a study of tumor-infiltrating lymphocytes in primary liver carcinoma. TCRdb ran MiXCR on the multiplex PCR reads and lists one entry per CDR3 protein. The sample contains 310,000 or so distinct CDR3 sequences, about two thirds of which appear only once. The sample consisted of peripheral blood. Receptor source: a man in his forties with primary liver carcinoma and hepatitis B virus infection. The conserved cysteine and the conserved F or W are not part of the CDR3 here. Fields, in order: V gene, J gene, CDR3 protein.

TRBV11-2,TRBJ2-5,ASSSEEGETQY
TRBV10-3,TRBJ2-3,AISEPALGEGDTQY
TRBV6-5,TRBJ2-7,AGSYRTGANEQY
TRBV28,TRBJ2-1,ASSSGPLAGVVDEQF
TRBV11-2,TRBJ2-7,ASSFDFGGWKQY
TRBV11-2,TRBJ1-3,VSSLLNGNTIY
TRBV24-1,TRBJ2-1,ATSDPALNEQF
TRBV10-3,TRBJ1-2,AISRPDSSNCYT
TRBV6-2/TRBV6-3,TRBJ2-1,TSSPSGRATNEQF
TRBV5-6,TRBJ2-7,SSSLEASSHYEQY
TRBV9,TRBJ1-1,ASSVDAGRTEAF
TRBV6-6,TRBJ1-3,ACSYSDRNGNTIY
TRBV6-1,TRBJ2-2,ASSAGGSGIGELF
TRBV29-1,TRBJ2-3,SVQLAGPDTQY
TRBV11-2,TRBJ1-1,ASSKRLGLRMNTEAF